This paragraph reports one T cell receptor beta chain. Its antigen is as yet unknown. These data originate in a study of shared clonotypes between healthy human individuals. Study-level findings and limits: Rarefaction exposed incomplete sorted-subset sequencing despite large depth.

Clones were sequenced by immunoSEQ multiplex PCR, and TCRdb holds only the in-frame ones, with some missing. The sample carries more than 2,000,000 clones, approximately 94% recorded once. The V gene's germline CDR1 is SGHNT and CDR2 YYREEE (reference sequence). The ends were cut back, 3 bases at V and 2 bases at J, with 15 bases in the middle. The length of the CDR3 is 15 residues. Sequencing was performed on naive CD4+ T cells sorted from blood. Subset noted: CD45RA+ positively selected. The sequence derives from a man in his late teens or twenties in good health. The chain links TRBV5-4 to TRBJ2-7, with D perhaps matching TRBD1 or TRBD2 (6 bases each). The CDR3 nucleotides read TGTGCCAGCAGCTCTGGAGGGGGGTTCCCCTACGAGCAGTACTTC. It specifies CASSSGGGFPYEQYF.